This T cell receptor beta chain was sequenced for a study of long-term antiretroviral therapy in people with HIV. Study-level points and caveats: Repertoires with HIV possessed tighter CDR3 length spans than those of controls.

Runs used v3.0 of the immunoSEQ assay and were done at survey level. Clones were sequenced by immunoSEQ multiplex PCR, and TCRdb holds only the in-frame ones, with some missing. Here the sample spans 40,000 or so clones, 65% to 90% being singletons. Donors needed at least one pre-ART PBMC sample plus at least two post-ART samples. As regards this clone: Its antigen is currently unknown.

This clonotype was obtained from a woman aged 18-30 years with HIV. The source material was unsorted PBMCs, sampled just before starting antiretroviral therapy.

This CDR3 reads CASSLMGTDTQYF. CDR3 sequence (DNA): TGTGCCAGCAGCTTAATGGGTACAGATACGCAGTATTTT. This chain links TRBV11-3 with TRBJ2-3; no firm D call. This CDR3 is 13 amino acids long. V lost 2 bases, J lost 3 bases, and 6 bases lay in between. Germline V gene lookup returns CDR1 SGHNT and CDR2 YENEEA.